One sample yielded the 24 T cell receptor beta chains listed below, sequenced in a study of cytomegalovirus exposure and HLA in healthy donors. Use of 60 Vbeta and 13 Jbeta primers characterized the PCR. Produced via immunoSEQ multiplex PCR; TCRdb's table is partial and in-frame only. The data hold about 180,000 clones, with 65% to 85% observed a single time. The sequencing sample was made of PBMCs. The source is a girl aged 10 to 17 in good health and CMV-seropositive.

This sequence joins TRBV5-1 and TRBJ1-3; D remains ambiguous. The V end was cut by 5 bases, the J end by 0 bases, with 12 bases between. The CDR3 contains 15 residues. Germline lookup yields CDR1 SGHRS and CDR2 YFSETQ. The CDR3 region has the DNA TGCGCCAGCAGTCGGGATACGAGCTCTGGAAACACCATATATTTT. This gives the protein CASSRDTSSGNTIYF.

V usage is TRBV2 and J usage is TRBJ1-5, with 8 bases that match TRBD1. After removal of 7 bases from V and 4 bases from J, the junction contained 9 bases not matched to a gene. Germline assignment: CDR1 SNHLY and CDR2 FYNNEI. The CDR3 has 15 residues. CDR3 sequence reads: CASMQGAKRNQPQHF. In nucleotides, the CDR3 is TGTGCCAGCATGCAGGGGGCAAAACGGAATCAGCCCCAGCATTTT.

The rearrangement joins TRBV27 to TRBJ2-5; 7 nucleotides line up with TRBD1. Near its end, the DNA agrees better with TRBJ2-7, so the J call may be wrong. Germline V gene data show CDR1 as MNHEY and CDR2 as SMNVEV (reference sequence). This CDR3 has 15 amino acids. In DNA, the CDR3 is TGTGCCAGCAGTTTCGATGGGGACAGTCTCGGCGAGCAGTACTTC. Encoded protein: CASSFDGDSLGEQYF.

The chain recombines TRBV29-1 with TRBJ1-1; D is undetermined. The CDR3 covers 14 residues. Germline V gene lookup returns CDR1 SQVTM and CDR2 ANQGSEA. V dropped 3 bases and J dropped 0 bases, with 11 bases sitting between them. The CDR3 protein is CSVDNRPMNTEAFF. In DNA, the CDR3 is TGCAGCGTTGATAACAGACCCATGAACACTGAAGCTTTCTTT.

This chain uses TRBV4-2 with TRBJ1-2; D gene uncertain. The V end lost 1 base, the J end lost 2 bases, and 5 bases lay between the germline ends. Germline CDR1 is LGHNA and CDR2 is YNFKEQ. The CDR3 runs 13 residues. Here the CDR3 reads CASSQVQNYGYTF. In nucleotides, the CDR3 is TGTGCCAGCAGCCAAGTTCAAAACTATGGCTACACCTTC.

This clone was recorded only once. This rearrangement joins TRBV10-2 to TRBJ1-2; no firm D call. This CDR3 has 14 amino acids. The V gene's germline CDR1 is WSHSY and CDR2 SAAADI. V was trimmed by 4 bases and J by 4 bases, leaving 13 bases between them. CDR3 protein: CASSASAESYGYTF. For the CDR3, the DNA is TGCGCCAGCAGTGCCTCGGCGGAAAGCTATGGCTACACCTTC.

The rearrangement uses TRBV7-9 and TRBJ2-2; the match to TRBD1 covers 7 bases. The CDR3 is 15 residues long. Germline loops: CDR1 SEHNR, CDR2 FQNEAQ (reference sequence). Losses at the gene ends were 2 bases for V and 5 bases for J; bases not matched to a gene: 5. CDR3 DNA: TGTGCCAGCAGCTTAACAGGGGCCGGAACCGGGGAGCTGTTTTTT. Residues: CASSLTGAGTGELFF.

The gene calls are TRBV6-5 and TRBJ1-3; 7 bases map to TRBD1. This CDR3 contains 15 residues. The germline V gene has CDR1 MNHEY and CDR2 SVGAGI. Trimming took 4 bases from V and 0 from J; bases not matched to a gene: 3. Written as DNA, the CDR3 is TGTGCCAGCAGTTCAGACAGGGTCTCTGGAAACACCATATATTTT. Residues: CASSSDRVSGNTIYF.

This clone was detected only a few times. The chain is built from TRBV27 and TRBJ1-5; D is undetermined. Deletions cut 7 bases from V and 7 bases from J, with 14 bases between. Germline loops: CDR1 MNHEY, CDR2 SMNVEV (reference sequence). The CDR3 has 13 residues. The DNA for the CDR3 is TGTGCCAGCACCCTAGAGGCTGGACAGCCCCAGCATTTT. It is translated as CASTLEAGQPQHF.

The chain combines TRBV6-5 with TRBJ1-2, with a tentative D call TRBD1 (5 bases). This CDR3 spans 15 amino acids. Deletions cut 0 bases from V and 6 bases from J, with 14 bases between. From germline, CDR1 is MNHEY and CDR2 SVGAGI. As DNA, the CDR3 is TGTGCCAGCAGTTACTCGTCACCAGGGCTGGATGGCTACACCTTC. Translation: CASSYSSPGLDGYTF.

The genes are TRBV4-3 and TRBJ1-2, with unresolved D. Per germline, CDR1 LGHNA and CDR2 YSLEER. Deletions cut 4 bases from V and 5 bases from J, with 8 bases between. The CDR3 runs to 12 residues. For the CDR3, the DNA is TGCGCCAGCAGCCGCTCCGGGTATGGCTACACCTTC. It yields the protein CASSRSGYGYTF.

V usage is TRBV10-1 and J usage is TRBJ2-7; 8 nucleotides match TRBD1. The CDR3 is 14 amino acids. Germline CDR1 WNHNN, CDR2 SYGVQD (reference sequence). The J segment lost 4 bases and the V segment lost 3 bases, leaving 5 bases of the junction unmatched. The DNA for the CDR3 is TGCGCCAGCAGTGAAGGGACAGGCCCATACGAGCAGTACTTC. This gives the protein CASSEGTGPYEQYF.

This chain joins TRBV5-4 and TRBJ1-2; D gene uncertain. V was pared by 5 bases and J by 0 bases, with 14 bases between. Germline values: CDR1 SGHNT, CDR2 YYREEE (reference sequence). This CDR3 region has 15 residues. CDR3: CASSPDIDANYGYTF. For the CDR3, the DNA is TGTGCCAGCAGTCCAGACATAGATGCTAACTATGGCTACACCTTC.

The V and J genes are TRBV25-1 and TRBJ2-3, with D perhaps TRBD1 (5 bases). The CDR3 length is 16 residues. Germline values: CDR1 MGHDK, CDR2 SYGVNS. V shed 2 bases and J shed 1 base, with 13 bases lying between them. The CDR3 here is CASSESRLGGTDTQYF. CDR3 nucleotide sequence: TGTGCCAGCAGTGAAAGCCGGTTAGGGGGCACAGATACGCAGTATTTT.

This rearrangement joins TRBV29-1 to TRBJ2-3; 12 positions agree with TRBD2. With V trimmed by 7 bases and J by 6 bases, 8 bases remained unmatched. The germline V gene has CDR1 SQVTM and CDR2 ANQGSEA. The CDR3 spans 14 residues. CDR3 loop: CSEGGLAGADTQYF. DNA for the CDR3: TGCAGCGAGGGGGGACTAGCGGGTGCGGATACGCAGTATTTT.

The chain carries TRBV10-3 and TRBJ2-2; the D gene is possibly TRBD1 (6 bases). The length of the CDR3 is 14 residues. CDR1 and CDR2 (germline): ENHRY, SYGVKD. V was clipped by 6 bases and J by 0 bases, with 8 bases between them. This CDR3 is CAIRGATNTGELFF. The CDR3 coding sequence is TGTGCCATCAGGGGGGCTACGAACACCGGGGAGCTGTTTTTT.

The chain links TRBV19 to TRBJ1-2; 7 bases map to TRBD1. This CDR3 has 13 amino acids. V was pared by 6 bases and J by 4 bases, with 5 bases of the junction left unmatched. Germline assignment: CDR1 LNHDA and CDR2 SQIVND (reference sequence). The CDR3 sequence is CASRRTGGYGYTF. The CDR3 DNA reads TGTGCCAGTAGGAGGACAGGAGGCTATGGCTACACCTTC.

The V call is TRBV13, the J call TRBJ1-5, with D possibly TRBD1 on 5 matching bases. Trimming left V 3 bases short and J 2 bases short, with 8 bases between. Germline CDR1 PRHDT, CDR2 FYEKMQ (reference sequence). The CDR3 is made up of 14 amino acids. CDR3 bases: TGTGCCAGCAGCTTCTCACAGGGCAATCAGCCCCAGCATTTT. Protein: CASSFSQGNQPQHF.

The chain has TRBV10-3 and TRBJ2-3; 10 bases match TRBD2. V was pared by 9 bases and J by 1 base, with 1 base of the junction left unmatched. CDR3 length: 13 amino acids. Germline loops: CDR1 ENHRY, CDR2 SYGVKD. The CDR3 is CAMGTSGTDTQYF. CDR3 DNA: TGTGCCATGGGGACTAGCGGCACAGATACGCAGTATTTT.

This clone has only a few counts. The gene calls are TRBV27 and TRBJ2-7; D may be TRBD1 (6 bases). Trimming took off 3 bases at V and 4 bases at J, with 13 bases between the two ends. Germline-derived CDR1 and CDR2 are MNHEY and SMNVEV (reference sequence). The CDR3 loop spans 14 amino acids. This CDR3 reads CASSFRGERYEQYF. The CDR3 DNA follows: TGTGCCAGCAGTTTCAGGGGCGAAAGATACGAGCAGTACTTC.

The J gene is TRBJ2-7, the V gene TRBV11-2, with D possibly TRBD2 on 6 matching bases. Per germline, CDR1 SGHAT and CDR2 FQNNGV. This CDR3 spans 13 amino acids. With 2 bases removed from V and 3 bases from J, the gap between germline ends came to 8 bases. CDR3 in amino acids: CASSLWRGYEQYF. Here the CDR3 DNA reads TGTGCCAGCAGCTTATGGAGGGGCTACGAGCAGTACTTC.

This clone was counted between two and nine times. This chain uses TRBV5-1 with TRBJ2-3; TRBD2 matches at 9 bases. The CDR3 loop spans 15 amino acids. With 6 bases clipped from V and 1 base from J, the junction kept 6 bases outside the gene matches. Germline V CDR1 and CDR2: SGHRS, YFSETQ. The CDR3 nucleotides are TGCGCCAGCATCCGCGGGGGGGCCCGCACAGATACGCAGTATTTT. Translating it yields CASIRGGARTDTQYF.

The rearrangement links TRBV11-1 to TRBJ1-3; D unclear. Germline CDR1 reads SGHAT; CDR2 reads FQDESV (reference sequence). The V and J ends lost 2 bases and 2 bases respectively, with 13 bases between them. This CDR3 has 16 residues. For the CDR3, the DNA is TGTGCCAGCAGCTTATTTCCCAGGCGAGCTGGAAACACCATATATTTT. Translation gives CASSLFPRRAGNTIYF.

The V and J genes are TRBV7-9 and TRBJ2-7; TRBD2 matches at 11 bases. Germline trimming cut 1 base from V and 2 bases from J; bases unmatched to any gene: 4. Germline lookup yields CDR1 SEHNR and CDR2 FQNEAQ (reference sequence). This CDR3 comprises 16 residues. CDR3 in amino acids: CASSLVGTSGTYEQYF. The CDR3, as DNA: TGTGCCAGCAGCTTAGTCGGGACTAGCGGTACCTACGAGCAGTACTTC.